A selection of T cell receptor beta chains follows, all from one sample in a study of cytomegalovirus exposure and HLA in healthy donors. Clones were sequenced by immunoSEQ multiplex PCR, and TCRdb holds only the in-frame ones, with some missing. The table has roughly 190,000 clones, around 78% seen once. The specimen sequenced was PBMCs. All receptors come from a woman aged 25 to 39 in good health and CMV-seropositive. CDR3s include the opening cysteine and the closing phenylalanine or tryptophan. A D gene is named only where the DNA matches it firmly. Clone size appears in some rows only: once, few, many, or a class for an expanded clone.

15	TRBV28	.	.	TRBJ2-1	CAIRGAASPGVGQFF	TGTGCCATACGGGGGGCGGCGTCTCCAGGGGTGGGGCAGTTCTTC
15	TRBV13	.	.	TRBJ2-1	CASSSGLNSYNEQFF	TGTGCCAGCAGCTCGGGACTGAACTCCTACAATGAGCAGTTCTTC
16	TRBV4-3	.	.	TRBJ2-1	CASSPTLRSSYNEQFF	TGCGCCAGCAGCCCAACGCTGAGAAGCTCCTACAATGAGCAGTTCTTC
17	TRBV7-9	.	.	TRBJ1-6	CASSLPLQGVLNSPLHF	TGTGCCAGCAGCTTACCGTTGCAAGGGGTCCTCAATTCACCCCTCCACTTT
14	TRBV27	.	.	TRBJ1-4	CASSLGGFNEKLFF	TGTGCCAGCAGTTTAGGGGGGTTTAATGAAAAACTGTTTTTT
15	TRBV5-1	.	.	TRBJ2-2	CASRPDSFNTGELFF	TGCGCCAGCCGTCCCGACAGTTTTAACACCGGGGAGCTGTTTTTT
15	TRBV7-8	.	.	TRBJ2-5	CASSFRRGSPGEQYF	TGTGCCAGCAGCTTCCGCCGAGGCAGCCCGGGGGAGCAGTACTTC
15	TRBV11-2	TRBD2	.	TRBJ2-1	CASSLELSGVNEQFF	TGTGCCAGCAGCTTAGAACTTAGCGGGGTTAATGAGCAGTTCTTC
14	TRBV5-1	TRBD1	.	TRBJ2-5	CASSIQGVKGLQYF	TGCGCCAGCAGCATACAGGGGGTTAAGGGCCTGCAGTACTTC
14	TRBV10-3	.	.	TRBJ1-1	CAIDAGGPGTEAFF	TGTGCCATCGATGCGGGGGGACCGGGCACTGAAGCTTTCTTT
14	TRBV27	.	once	TRBJ1-6	CASSYSSYNSPLHF	TGTGCCAGCTCCTATAGCTCCTATAATTCACCCCTCCACTTT
17	TRBV7-8	.	.	TRBJ1-2	CASSKQGSSQANYGYTF	TGTGCCAGCAGCAAGCAGGGCTCAAGTCAAGCTAACTATGGCTACACCTTC
15	TRBV4-3	.	.	TRBJ1-4	CASSQDRVGNEKLFF	TGCGCCAGCAGCCAAGACAGGGTGGGTAATGAAAAACTGTTTTTT
15	TRBV5-8	.	.	TRBJ1-5	CASTPLRGTVQPQHF	TGTGCCAGCACCCCCTTAAGGGGAACCGTCCAGCCCCAGCATTTT
14	TRBV10-3	.	.	TRBJ2-3	CAISEGRTARPQYF	TGTGCCATCAGTGAGGGTCGGACTGCACGGCCGCAGTATTTT
16	TRBV6-6	TRBD1	.	TRBJ1-2	CASSLPPDRGVYGYTF	TGTGCCAGCAGCCTTCCCCCGGACAGGGGCGTGTATGGCTACACCTTC
11	TRBV19	.	.	TRBJ2-4	CASSYLGIQYF	TGTGCCAGTAGTTATCTAGGCATTCAGTACTTC
14	TRBV11-3	TRBD1	.	TRBJ2-5	CASSPGTVQETQYF	TGTGCCAGCAGCCCCGGGACAGTCCAAGAGACCCAGTACTTC
14	TRBV6-6	TRBD1	.	TRBJ1-4	CASSPGQGGEKLFF	TGTGCCAGCAGTCCCGGACAGGGAGGTGAAAAACTGTTTTTT
16	TRBV6-4	TRBD1	.	TRBJ2-6	CARWDRSHSRANVLTF	TGTGCCAGATGGGACAGGTCTCACTCGAGGGCCAACGTCCTGACTTTC
15	TRBV7-9	TRBD1	once	TRBJ1-1	CASSFGTGLRTEAFF	TGTGCCAGCAGTTTCGGGACAGGGTTACGCACTGAAGCTTTCTTT
14	TRBV5-6	TRBD1	few	TRBJ1-2	CASSVLDRVYGYTF	TGTGCCAGCAGCGTCCTTGACAGGGTCTATGGCTACACCTTC
13	TRBV4-1	.	.	TRBJ1-2	CASSLEGGRGYTF	TGCGCCAGCAGCCTCGAAGGCGGGAGGGGCTACACCTTC
13	TRBV11-2	.	.	TRBJ1-6	CASSLDRNSPLHF	TGTGCCAGCAGCTTAGATCGGAATTCACCCCTCCACTTT
15	TRBV7-2	TRBD2	few	TRBJ2-7	CASSLTAGVSHEQYF	TGTGCCAGCAGCTTAACAGCGGGAGTCTCCCACGAGCAGTACTTC
13	TRBV7-9	.	.	TRBJ1-2	CASSLDMDYGYTF	TGTGCCAGCAGCTTGGACATGGACTATGGCTACACCTTC
16	TRBV5-4	TRBD2	.	TRBJ2-6	CASSSSGRSGANVLTF	TGTGCCAGCAGTTCTAGCGGGAGATCTGGGGCCAACGTCCTGACTTTC
13	TRBV9	.	.	TRBJ1-2	CASYGTPGNGYTF	TGTGCCAGCTACGGGACACCCGGGAATGGCTACACCTTC
15	TRBV27	TRBD1	.	TRBJ2-3	CASSLDRASTDTQYF	TGTGCCAGCAGTTTGGACAGGGCTAGCACAGATACGCAGTATTTT
15	TRBV27	TRBD1	few	TRBJ1-5	CASSPRQGAHQPQHF	TGTGCCAGCAGTCCTCGACAGGGGGCCCATCAGCCCCAGCATTTT
13	TRBV2	.	.	TRBJ1-1	CASSLEGNTEAFF	TGTGCCAGCAGCCTCGAGGGGAACACTGAAGCTTTCTTT
15	TRBV19	TRBD2	.	TRBJ2-1	CASSIFSGRWNEQFF	TGTGCCAGTAGTATTTTTAGCGGGAGATGGAATGAGCAGTTCTTC
14	TRBV6-1	.	few	TRBJ1-3	CASSPSGRPLTIYF	TGTGCCAGCAGCCCTTCAGGGCGTCCCCTCACCATATATTTT